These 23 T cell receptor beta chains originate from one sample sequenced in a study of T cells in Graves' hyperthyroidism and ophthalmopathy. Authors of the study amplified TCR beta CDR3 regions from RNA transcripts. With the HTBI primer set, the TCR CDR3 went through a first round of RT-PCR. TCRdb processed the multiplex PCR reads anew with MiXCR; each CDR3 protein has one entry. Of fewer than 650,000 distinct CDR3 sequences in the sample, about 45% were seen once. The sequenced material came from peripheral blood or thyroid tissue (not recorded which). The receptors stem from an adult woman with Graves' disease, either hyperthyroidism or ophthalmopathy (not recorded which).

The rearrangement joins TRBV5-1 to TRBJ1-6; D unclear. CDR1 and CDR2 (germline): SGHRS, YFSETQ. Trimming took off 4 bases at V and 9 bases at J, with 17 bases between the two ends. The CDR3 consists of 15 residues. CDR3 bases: TGCGCCAGCAGCCCCGAAGGGAAGGGTAGTTCACCCCTCCACTTT. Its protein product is CASSPEGKGSSPLHF.

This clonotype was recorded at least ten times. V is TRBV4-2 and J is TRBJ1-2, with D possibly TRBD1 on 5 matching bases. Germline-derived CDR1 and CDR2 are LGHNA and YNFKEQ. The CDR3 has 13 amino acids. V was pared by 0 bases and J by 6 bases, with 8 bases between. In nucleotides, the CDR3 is TGTGCCAGCAGCCAAGACCCGGGGGATGGCTACACCTTC. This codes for CASSQDPGDGYTF.

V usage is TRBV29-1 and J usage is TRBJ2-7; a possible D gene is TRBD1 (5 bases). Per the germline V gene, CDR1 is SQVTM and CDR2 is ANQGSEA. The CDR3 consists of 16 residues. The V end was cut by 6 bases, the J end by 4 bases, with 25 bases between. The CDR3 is CSVLMRTPQLLYEQYF. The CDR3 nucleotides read TGCAGCGTACTGATGCGGACACCACAGTTGCTATACGAGCAGTACTTC.

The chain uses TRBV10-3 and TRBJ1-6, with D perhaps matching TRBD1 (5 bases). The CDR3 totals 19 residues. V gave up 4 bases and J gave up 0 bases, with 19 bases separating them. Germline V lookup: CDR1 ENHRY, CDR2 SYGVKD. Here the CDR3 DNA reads TGTGCCATCAGTGGGGGGGGGAGACCAACGAGCTCCTATAATTCACCCCTCCACTTT. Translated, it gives CAISGGGRPTSSYNSPLHF.

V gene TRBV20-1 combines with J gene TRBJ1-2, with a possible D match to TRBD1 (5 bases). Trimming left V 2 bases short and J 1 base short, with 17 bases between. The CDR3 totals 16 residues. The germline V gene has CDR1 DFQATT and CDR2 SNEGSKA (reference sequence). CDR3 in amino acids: CSARPGSGTINYGYTF. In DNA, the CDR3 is TGCAGTGCTAGACCGGGATCGGGGACTATTAACTATGGCTACACCTTC.

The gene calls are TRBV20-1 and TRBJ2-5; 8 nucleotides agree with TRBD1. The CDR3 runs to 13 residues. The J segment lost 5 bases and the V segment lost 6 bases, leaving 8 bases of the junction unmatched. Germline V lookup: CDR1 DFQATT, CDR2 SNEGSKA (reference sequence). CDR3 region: CSAPRGRRETQYF. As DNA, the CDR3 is TGCAGTGCACCCAGGGGGCGTCGGGAGACCCAGTACTTC.

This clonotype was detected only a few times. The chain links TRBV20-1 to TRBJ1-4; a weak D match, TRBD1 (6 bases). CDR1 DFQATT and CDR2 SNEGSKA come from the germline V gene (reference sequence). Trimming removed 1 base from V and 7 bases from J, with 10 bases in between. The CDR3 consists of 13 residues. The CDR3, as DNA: TGCAGTGCTAGAGGTGCGGACAGTGAAAAACTGTTTTTT. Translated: CSARGADSEKLFF.

The CDR3 DNA follows: TGTGCCAGCATGGGACAGGGGTATCAGCCCCAGCATTTT. Its protein product is CASMGQGYQPQHF. The V call is TRBV2, the J call TRBJ1-5; 10 bases match TRBD1. V trimming: 7 bases; J trimming: 5 bases; junction bases outside the gene matches: 2. This CDR3 has 13 amino acids. Germline assignment: CDR1 SNHLY and CDR2 FYNNEI.

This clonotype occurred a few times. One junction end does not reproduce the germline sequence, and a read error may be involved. CDR3 sequence: CASSYSRVTYEQYF. The CDR3 nucleotides are TGTGCCAGCAGTTACTCGCGGGTCACCTACGAGCAGTACTTC. V gene TRBV10-3 combines with J gene TRBJ2-7; tentatively, D is TRBD2 (5 bases). This CDR3 has 14 amino acids. In germline, CDR1 is ENHRY, CDR2 SYGVKD.

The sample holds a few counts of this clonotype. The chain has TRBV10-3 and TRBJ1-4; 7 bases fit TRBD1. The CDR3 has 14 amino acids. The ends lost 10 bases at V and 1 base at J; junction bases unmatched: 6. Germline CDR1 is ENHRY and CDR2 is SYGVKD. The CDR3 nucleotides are TGTGCCACCGGGACAGAGCTAACTAATGAAAAACTGTTTTTT. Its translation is CATGTELTNEKLFF.

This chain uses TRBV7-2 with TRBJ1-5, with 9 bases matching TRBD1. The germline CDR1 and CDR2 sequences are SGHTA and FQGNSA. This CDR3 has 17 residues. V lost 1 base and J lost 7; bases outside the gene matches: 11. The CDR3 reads CASSLGPLGQGSQPQHF. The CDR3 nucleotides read TGTGCCAGCAGCTTAGGTCCATTGGGACAGGGTTCGCAGCCCCAGCATTTT.

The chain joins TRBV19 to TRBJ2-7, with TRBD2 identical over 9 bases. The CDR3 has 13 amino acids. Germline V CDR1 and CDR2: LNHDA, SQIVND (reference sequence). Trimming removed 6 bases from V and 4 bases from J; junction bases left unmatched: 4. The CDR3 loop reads CASSGTSLYEQYF. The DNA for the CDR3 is TGTGCCAGTAGCGGGACTAGCTTGTACGAGCAGTACTTC. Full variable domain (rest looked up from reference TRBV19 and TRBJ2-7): DGGITQSPKYLFRKEGQNVTLSCEQNLNHDAMYWYRQDPGQGLRLIYYSQIVNDFQKGDIAEGYSVSREKKESFPLTVTSAQKNPTAFYLCASSGTSLYEQYFGPGTRLTVT.

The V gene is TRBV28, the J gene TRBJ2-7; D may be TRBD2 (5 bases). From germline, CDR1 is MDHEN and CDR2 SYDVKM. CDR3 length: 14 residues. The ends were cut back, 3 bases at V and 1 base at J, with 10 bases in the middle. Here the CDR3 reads CASSFFGESYEQYF. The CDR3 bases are TGTGCCAGCAGTTTCTTCGGGGAGTCCTACGAGCAGTACTTC.

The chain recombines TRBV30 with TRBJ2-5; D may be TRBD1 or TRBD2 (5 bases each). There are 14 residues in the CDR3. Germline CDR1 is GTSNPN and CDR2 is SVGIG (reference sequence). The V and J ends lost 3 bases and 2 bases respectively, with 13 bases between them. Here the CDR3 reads CAWREQGPQETQYF. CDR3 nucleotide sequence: TGTGCCTGGAGAGAGCAGGGACCACAAGAGACCCAGTACTTC.

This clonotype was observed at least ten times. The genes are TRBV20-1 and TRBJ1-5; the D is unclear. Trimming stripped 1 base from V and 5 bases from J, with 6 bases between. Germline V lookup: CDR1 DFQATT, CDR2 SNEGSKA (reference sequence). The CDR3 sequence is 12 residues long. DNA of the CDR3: TGCAGTGCTAGAGTCAGAGATCAGCCCCAGCATTTT. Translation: CSARVRDQPQHF.

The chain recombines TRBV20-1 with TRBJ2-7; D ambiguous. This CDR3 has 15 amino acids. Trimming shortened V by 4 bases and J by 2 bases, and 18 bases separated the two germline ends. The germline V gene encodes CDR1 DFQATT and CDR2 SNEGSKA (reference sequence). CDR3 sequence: CSATPSVRNAYEQYF. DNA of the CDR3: TGCAGTGCTACCCCGTCTGTCCGAAACGCCTACGAGCAGTACTTC.

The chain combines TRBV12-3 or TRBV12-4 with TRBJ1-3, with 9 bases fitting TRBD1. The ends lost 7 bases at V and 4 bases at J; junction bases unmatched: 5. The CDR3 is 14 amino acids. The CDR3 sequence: CASNKQGAGNTIYF. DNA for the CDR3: TGTGCCAGCAACAAACAGGGGGCCGGAAACACCATATATTTT.

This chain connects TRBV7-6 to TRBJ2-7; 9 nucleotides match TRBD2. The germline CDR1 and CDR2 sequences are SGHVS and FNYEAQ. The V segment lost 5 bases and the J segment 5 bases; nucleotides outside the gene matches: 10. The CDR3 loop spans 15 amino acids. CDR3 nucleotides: TGTGCCAGCAGCCCGCAGGCGGGGGGGCCCCACGAGCAGTACTTC. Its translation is CASSPQAGGPHEQYF.

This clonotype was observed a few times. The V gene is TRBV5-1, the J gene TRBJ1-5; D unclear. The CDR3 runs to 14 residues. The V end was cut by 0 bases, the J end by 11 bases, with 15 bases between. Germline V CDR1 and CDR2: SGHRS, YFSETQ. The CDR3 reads CASSLGTAGEAQHF. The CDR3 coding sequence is TGCGCCAGCAGCTTGGGGACTGCCGGGGAGGCCCAGCATTTT.

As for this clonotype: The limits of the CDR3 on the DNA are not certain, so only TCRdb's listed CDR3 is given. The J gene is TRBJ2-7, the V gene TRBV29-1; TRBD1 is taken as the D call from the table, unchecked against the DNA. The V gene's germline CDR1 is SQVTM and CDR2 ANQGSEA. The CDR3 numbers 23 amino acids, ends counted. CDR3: CCPEDSSIYLCSVEGGTVYEHYF.

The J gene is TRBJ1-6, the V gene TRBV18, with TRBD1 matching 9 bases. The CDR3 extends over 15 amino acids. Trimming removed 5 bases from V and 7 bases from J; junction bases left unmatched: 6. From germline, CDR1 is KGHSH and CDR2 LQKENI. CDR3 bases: TGTGCCAGCTCAAAATGGACAGGGGACAATTCACCCCTCCACTTT. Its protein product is CASSKWTGDNSPLHF.

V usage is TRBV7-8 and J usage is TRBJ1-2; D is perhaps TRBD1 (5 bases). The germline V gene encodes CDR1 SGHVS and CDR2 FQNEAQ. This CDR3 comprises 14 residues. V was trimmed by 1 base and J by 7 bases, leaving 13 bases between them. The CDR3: CASSLGDGASGYTF. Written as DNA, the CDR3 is TGTGCCAGCAGCTTAGGGGACGGGGCGTCTGGCTACACCTTC.

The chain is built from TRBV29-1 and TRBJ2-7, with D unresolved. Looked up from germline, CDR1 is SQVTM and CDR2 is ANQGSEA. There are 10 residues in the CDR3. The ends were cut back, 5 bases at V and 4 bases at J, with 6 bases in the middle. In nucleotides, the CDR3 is TGCAGCGTTTGGGGTTACGAGCAGTACTTC. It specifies CSVWGYEQYF.